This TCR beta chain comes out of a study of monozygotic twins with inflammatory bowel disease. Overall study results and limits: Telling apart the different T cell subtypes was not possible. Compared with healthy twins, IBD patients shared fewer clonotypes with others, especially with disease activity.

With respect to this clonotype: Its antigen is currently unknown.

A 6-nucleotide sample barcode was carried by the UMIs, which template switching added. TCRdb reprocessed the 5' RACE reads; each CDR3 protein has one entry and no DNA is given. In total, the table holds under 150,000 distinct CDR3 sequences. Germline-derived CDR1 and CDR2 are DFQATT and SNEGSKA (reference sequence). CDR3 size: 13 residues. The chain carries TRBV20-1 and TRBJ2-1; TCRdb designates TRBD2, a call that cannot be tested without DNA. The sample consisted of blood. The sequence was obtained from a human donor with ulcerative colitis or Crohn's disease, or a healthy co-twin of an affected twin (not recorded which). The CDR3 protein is CSASSTRTNEQFF.